A single sample gave rise to the 17 T cell receptor beta chains below, sequenced in a study of CD8+CD57+ T cells in acquired aplastic anemia. TCR beta VDJ and CDR3 were profiled, and genomic DNA was the template. MiXCR, applied by TCRdb to the reads, yields one record per CDR3 protein. The sample holds 200,000 to 250,000 distinct CDR3 sequences, around 49% seen once. Only patients with CD8+CD57+ cell expansion on flow cytometry were chosen for sequencing. The sequenced material came from sorted CD4+, CD8+, or CD8+CD57+ T cells (not recorded which) from PBMCs. These receptor sequences come from a human donor with aplastic anemia.

The chain joins TRBV5-1 to TRBJ1-2, with D possibly being TRBD1 (5 bases). From germline, CDR1 is SGHRS and CDR2 YFSETQ. V lost 0 bases and J 1 base, leaving 7 bases between the germline ends. The CDR3 runs to 14 residues. This CDR3 reads CASSLGGDNYGYTF. In nucleotides, the CDR3 is TGCGCCAGCAGCTTGGGGGGGGATAACTATGGCTACACCTTC.

This clonotype showed up many times. This chain uses TRBV5-1 with TRBJ1-2; the match to TRBD1 covers 8 bases. The ends lost 4 bases at V and 0 bases at J; junction bases unmatched: 8. Germline lookup yields CDR1 SGHRS and CDR2 YFSETQ. This CDR3 region has 16 residues. CDR3 protein: CASSTARTGTNYGYTF. DNA for the CDR3: TGCGCCAGCAGCACCGCCCGGACAGGGACTAACTATGGCTACACCTTC. The full variable domain, rest sourced from reference TRBV5-1 and TRBJ1-2, is KAGVTQTPRYLIKTRGQQVTLSCSPISGHRSVSWYQQTPGQGLQFLFEYFSETQRNKGNFPGRFSGRQFSNSRSEMNVSTLELGDSALYLCASSTARTGTNYGYTFGSGTRLTVV.

This clonotype showed up just once. The rearrangement joins TRBV20-1 to TRBJ2-7; D remains ambiguous. The CDR3 contains 15 residues. Trimming removed 1 base at V and 3 bases at J, with 16 bases between. Per germline, CDR1 DFQATT and CDR2 SNEGSKA (reference sequence). DNA for the CDR3: TGCAGTGCTAGAGGCATCGGGCAGGCGAACTACGAGCAGTACTTC. This gives the protein CSARGIGQANYEQYF.

This clonotype has more than one count but fewer than ten. The CDR3 spells CASSEGWGRGEKLFF. Here the CDR3 DNA reads TGTGCCAGCAGTGAAGGGTGGGGGCGCGGTGAAAAACTGTTTTTT. The J gene is TRBJ1-4, the V gene TRBV25-1, with D maybe TRBD1 (6 bases). The germline V and J ends were trimmed by 2 bases and 7 bases, with 14 bases remaining between them. Germline assignment: CDR1 MGHDK and CDR2 SYGVNS. The CDR3 runs 15 residues.

This clonotype was recorded a few times. This CDR3 is CASSLRPGLAGAQSSYNEQFF. For the CDR3, the DNA is TGTGCCAGCAGTTTACGGCCTGGACTAGCGGGGGCCCAGAGCTCCTACAATGAGCAGTTCTTC. The chain recombines TRBV7-9 with TRBJ2-1; 13 nucleotides line up with TRBD2. The V and J ends lost 6 bases and 0 bases, in that order; junction bases with no gene match: 17. Germline V gene sequence: CDR1 SEHNR, CDR2 FQNEAQ (reference sequence). This CDR3 is 21 amino acids long.

This clonotype showed up just a few times. The chain couples TRBV28 to TRBJ1-2; TRBD1 agrees at 11 bases. Germline CDR1 is MDHEN and CDR2 is SYDVKM. The length of the CDR3 is 15 residues. V was pared by 7 bases and J by 4 bases, with 8 bases of the junction left unmatched. The CDR3 sequence is CASTPGTGGSYGYTF. Here the CDR3 DNA reads TGTGCCAGCACCCCCGGGACAGGGGGTTCCTATGGCTACACCTTC.

This clonotype was seen ten or more times. The rearrangement uses TRBV12-3 or TRBV12-4 and TRBJ2-7, with D perhaps matching TRBD1 (6 bases). The CDR3 runs 16 residues. V lost 4 bases and J 2 bases, leaving 18 bases between the germline ends. CDR3 coding DNA: TGTGCCAGCAGTTCCCAGGGACACTCGATACCCTACGAGCAGTACTTC. As protein: CASSSQGHSIPYEQYF.

A single count supports this clonotype. The V gene is TRBV12-3 or TRBV12-4, the J gene TRBJ1-1; TRBD1 might be the D (5 bases). V was cut by 4 bases and J by 5 bases, with 11 bases left in between. The CDR3 has 13 amino acids. The CDR3: CASSSAGSTEAFF. The CDR3 DNA reads as TGTGCCAGCAGTTCGGCAGGGTCTACTGAAGCTTTCTTT.

Many counts were recorded for this clonotype. V gene TRBV29-1 combines with J gene TRBJ2-3, with D perhaps matching TRBD1 (6 bases). The germline V and J ends were trimmed by 1 base and 4 bases, with 9 bases remaining between them. The CDR3 spans 13 residues. The germline CDR1 and CDR2 sequences are SQVTM and ANQGSEA. For the CDR3, the DNA is TGCAGCGTTGAAGTGGCAGGGGCAGATACGCAGTATTTT. Amino acid sequence: CSVEVAGADTQYF.

Comment on this clonotype: This CDR3 is missing its conserved last phenylalanine or tryptophan, likely due to a read error. V usage is TRBV24-1 and J usage is TRBJ2-5; 9 bases line up with TRBD2. The CDR3 is 16 residues long. Per germline, CDR1 KGHDR and CDR2 SFDVKD. Losses at the gene ends were 7 bases for V and 2 bases for J; bases not matched to a gene: 10. CDR3 nucleotides: TGTGCCACCAGCGATGCTGCTAGCGGGGCACAAGAGACCCAGTACTAC. As protein: CATSDAASGAQETQYY.

This clonotype was recorded at least ten times. This chain uses TRBV11-2 with TRBJ2-3; perhaps TRBD2 as D (5 bases). CDR1 is SGHAT and CDR2 is FQNNGV in the germline V gene. V lost 1 base to trimming and J lost 5 bases, with 7 bases between them. The CDR3 spans 13 residues. The CDR3 DNA sequence: TGTGCCAGCAGCTTAGGACGGGGAGATACGCAGTATTTT. Amino acid sequence: CASSLGRGDTQYF.

As regards this clonotype: Because the CDR3 is missing its conserved closing phenylalanine or tryptophan, this is likely a read error. This rearrangement joins TRBV7-3 to TRBJ2-4; tentatively, D is TRBD1 (5 bases). V lost 5 bases to trimming and J lost 0 bases, with 14 bases between them. Germline CDR1 SGHTA, CDR2 FQGTGA. This CDR3 is 16 amino acids long. The CDR3 sequence: CASSPRTQVAKNIQYL. CDR3 DNA: TGTGCCAGCAGCCCTCGGACACAAGTAGCCAAAAACATTCAGTACCTC.

The chain combines TRBV15 with TRBJ1-1, with D possibly being TRBD1 (5 bases). Germline V lookup: CDR1 LNHNV, CDR2 YYDKDF (reference sequence). V dropped 3 bases and J dropped 4 bases, with 12 bases sitting between them. The CDR3 has 14 residues. CDR3 protein: CATSSHRGGTEAFF. As DNA, the CDR3 is TGTGCCACCAGCAGCCACCGCGGGGGCACTGAAGCTTTCTTT. Full variable domain (rest looked up from reference TRBV15 and TRBJ1-1): DAMVIQNPRYQVTQFGKPVTLSCSQTLNHNVMYWYQQKSSQAPKLLFHYYDKDFNNEADTPDNFQSRRPNTSFCFLDIRSPGLGDTAMYLCATSSHRGGTEAFFGQGTRLTVV.

In this sample, this clonotype turned up a few times. This chain joins TRBV27 and TRBJ1-5; a weak D match, TRBD1 (6 bases). Trimming removed 2 bases from V and 3 bases from J, with 11 bases in between. CDR3 length: 15 amino acids. Germline lookup yields CDR1 MNHEY and CDR2 SMNVEV (reference sequence). CDR3 region: CASSLGGIVNQPQHF. The CDR3 bases are TGTGCCAGCAGTTTAGGGGGCATAGTCAATCAGCCCCAGCATTTT.

The J gene is TRBJ1-2, the V gene TRBV5-8; D is ambiguous. Germline assignment: CDR1 SGHTS and CDR2 YDEGEE. This CDR3 is 13 amino acids long. Trimming took 3 bases from V and 4 from J, leaving 10 bases between them. The CDR3 loop reads CASSSDVFYGYTF. CDR3 nucleotide sequence: TGTGCCAGCAGCTCGGACGTGTTCTATGGCTACACCTTC.

The rearrangement uses TRBV19 and TRBJ1-5; 10 nucleotides line up with TRBD1. The V gene end was trimmed by 6 bases and the J gene end by 7 bases; junction bases not matched to a gene: 6. CDR1 LNHDA and CDR2 SQIVND come from the germline V gene (reference sequence). CDR3 length: 14 amino acids. CDR3 loop: CASSWGQGRQPQHF. In DNA form, the CDR3 reads TGTGCCAGTAGCTGGGGACAGGGGAGGCAGCCCCAGCATTTT.

V and J are TRBV25-1 and TRBJ2-3, with TRBD1 matching over 9 bases. Germline loops: CDR1 MGHDK, CDR2 SYGVNS. This CDR3 is 15 amino acids long. J gave up 3 bases and V 6 bases, and 7 bases lay outside the gene matches. The CDR3 spells CASRATGGNTDTQYF. For the CDR3, the DNA is TGTGCCAGCAGGGCAACAGGGGGCAATACAGATACGCAGTATTTT. The full variable domain, in which reference TRBV25-1 and TRBJ2-3 provide the parts outside the CDR3, is EADIYQTPRYLVIGTGKKITLECSQTMGHDKMYWYQQDPGMELHLIHYSYGVNSTEKGDLSSESTVSRIRTEHFPLTLESARPSHTSQYLCASRATGGNTDTQYFGPGTRLTVL.